Each of the 31 T cell receptor beta chains below was sequenced from the same sample in a study of T cell responses to AZD1222 COVID-19 vaccine. This table comes from immunoSEQ multiplex PCR, and its TCRdb copy is limited to in-frame clones, with some not included. The table shows approximately 50,000 clones, with 80% to 90% occurring only once. The input for sequencing was peripheral blood, taken on day 0 of AZD1222 vaccination. Receptors were obtained from an adult in good health.

The chain joins TRBV19 to TRBJ2-3; D assignment may be TRBD1 or TRBD2 (5 bases each). Germline CDR1 and CDR2: LNHDA and SQIVND (reference sequence). The V end was cut by 3 bases, the J end by 7 bases, with 23 bases between. This CDR3 has 17 residues. The DNA of the CDR3 is TGTGCCAGTAGTATTCCCACCAGGGACCACTCATTCCATACGCAGTATTTT. Its translation is CASSIPTRDHSFHTQYF.

This clone appeared once. The chain has TRBV4-1 and TRBJ2-1; no firm D call. Germline V gene lookup returns CDR1 MGHRA and CDR2 YSYEKL. V was trimmed by 0 bases and J by 9 bases, leaving 12 bases between them. The CDR3 has 14 residues. CDR3 residues: CASSQDKSWAEQFF. As DNA, the CDR3 is TGCGCCAGCAGCCAAGATAAAAGTTGGGCTGAGCAGTTCTTC.

The chain combines TRBV7-3 with TRBJ2-1, with D perhaps TRBD2 (6 bases). This CDR3 contains 15 residues. V was pared by 1 base and J by 5 bases, with 12 bases between. Per germline, CDR1 SGHTA and CDR2 FQGTGA. CDR3 loop: CASSLMGTLDNEQFF. CDR3 nucleotide sequence: TGTGCCAGCAGCTTAATGGGGACTCTTGACAATGAGCAGTTCTTC. The full variable domain, its missing parts supplied by reference TRBV7-3 and TRBJ2-1, is GAGVSQTPSNKVTEKGKYVELRCDPISGHTALYWYRQSLGQGPEFLIYFQGTGAADDSGLPNDRFFAVRPEGSVSTLKIQRTERGDSAVYLCASSLMGTLDNEQFFGPGTRLTVL.

This chain uses TRBV20-1 with TRBJ2-1; D not certain. This CDR3 is built from 11 residues. Per the germline V gene, CDR1 is DFQATT and CDR2 is SNEGSKA (reference sequence). V dropped 3 bases and J dropped 10 bases, with 10 bases sitting between them. CDR3 residues: CSARGVSEQFF. The CDR3 DNA follows: TGCAGTGCTAGGGGCGTCAGCGAGCAGTTCTTC.

The chain joins TRBV19 to TRBJ1-6, with 7 bases identical to TRBD1. After removal of 4 bases from V and 6 bases from J, the junction contained 6 bases not matched to a gene. The CDR3 is 15 amino acids. Germline CDR1 is LNHDA and CDR2 is SQIVND (reference sequence). The CDR3 nucleotides are TGTGCCAGTAGTACAAGACAGGGTTCTAATTCACCCCTCCACTTT. It specifies CASSTRQGSNSPLHF.

This sequence joins TRBV18 and TRBJ1-5; 9 nucleotides align to TRBD1. The V gene's germline CDR1 is KGHSH and CDR2 LQKENI. V was clipped by 2 bases and J by 2 bases; unmatched bases: 7. The CDR3 is made up of 17 amino acids. CDR3 sequence (DNA): TGTGCCAGCTCACCAGACAGGGGGAACGTAGGCAATCAGCCCCAGCATTTT. Encoded protein: CASSPDRGNVGNQPQHF.

The chain is built from TRBV19 and TRBJ2-3, with TRBD2 matching over 7 bases. CDR1 and CDR2 (germline): LNHDA, SQIVND (reference sequence). V was clipped by 4 bases and J by 2 bases; unmatched bases: 0. The CDR3 loop spans 13 amino acids. CDR3 loop: CASSRDYTDTQYF. The CDR3 nucleotides read TGTGCCAGTAGTAGGGACTACACAGATACGCAGTATTTT.

The chain carries TRBV10-1 and TRBJ2-1; no clear D. Deletions cut 6 bases from V and 0 bases from J, with 12 bases between. Looked up from germline, CDR1 is WNHNN and CDR2 is SYGVQD (reference sequence). The CDR3 has 15 residues. The CDR3, as DNA: TGCGCCAGCAGGGCAAGGCGGTCCTCCTACAATGAGCAGTTCTTC. It encodes CASRARRSSYNEQFF.

The rearrangement links TRBV28 to TRBJ2-5; D is uncertain. CDR1 is MDHEN and CDR2 is SYDVKM in the germline V gene. The CDR3 has 14 residues. Trimming removed 6 bases from V and 4 bases from J, with 15 bases in between. CDR3 sequence: CASRISRLRETQYF. In DNA, the CDR3 is TGTGCCAGCAGGATTTCCCGGTTGCGAGAGACCCAGTACTTC.

V is TRBV2 and J is TRBJ1-2; D not certain. Trimming took off 4 bases at V and 0 bases at J, with 12 bases between the two ends. Germline V gene data show CDR1 as SNHLY and CDR2 as FYNNEI. This CDR3 comprises 15 residues. The CDR3 is CASSVRVSANYGYTF. CDR3 DNA sequence: TGTGCCAGCAGTGTTAGGGTATCAGCTAACTATGGCTACACCTTC.

V is TRBV3-1 (or the pseudogene TRBV3-2) and J is TRBJ2-1, with 9 bases matching TRBD1. CDR3 size: 13 residues. The germline gives CDR1 LGHDT, CDR2 YNNKEL (reference sequence). V was clipped by 5 bases and J by 8 bases; unmatched bases: 4. In nucleotides, the CDR3 is TGTGCCAGCAGCAGCCGGGACAGGGATGAGCAGTTCTTC. Amino acids: CASSSRDRDEQFF.

V and J are TRBV18 and TRBJ2-1; 8 nucleotides match TRBD2. Trimming cost V 4 bases and J 3 bases; bases outside gene matches: 8. The CDR3 covers 16 residues. Germline values: CDR1 KGHSH, CDR2 LQKENI. The CDR3 nucleotides read TGTGCCAGCTCACGAAACGCCAGCGGGAGCTACAATGAGCAGTTCTTC. Residues: CASSRNASGSYNEQFF.

The chain recombines TRBV7-9 with TRBJ1-1, with TRBD1 matching over 10 bases. Losses at the gene ends were 4 bases for V and 7 bases for J; bases not matched to a gene: 3. This CDR3 has 13 residues. Germline loops: CDR1 SEHNR, CDR2 FQNEAQ (reference sequence). CDR3 nucleotides: TGTGCCAGCAGCTCCGACAGGGGGCATGAAGCTTTCTTT. Its protein product is CASSSDRGHEAFF.

The chain combines TRBV6-5 with TRBJ2-7, with TRBD2 matching 8 bases. The germline CDR1 and CDR2 sequences are MNHEY and SVGAGI. CDR3 length: 14 residues. V gave up 2 bases and J gave up 6 bases; unmatched junction bases: 6. This CDR3 is CASSYPGGPGEQYF. The CDR3 DNA follows: TGTGCCAGCAGTTACCCGGGAGGGCCCGGCGAGCAGTACTTC.

The chain has TRBV7-4 and TRBJ2-7; 8 positions match TRBD1. The CDR3 consists of 14 residues. Per the germline V gene, CDR1 is SGHVT and CDR2 is SQSDAQ. V gave up 5 bases and J gave up 2 bases; unmatched junction bases: 5. In nucleotides, the CDR3 is TGTGCCAGCAGCAAAGGGACAGGAGCCTACGAGCAGTACTTC. Amino acid sequence: CASSKGTGAYEQYF.

This sequence joins TRBV5-4 and TRBJ2-7; 8 bases agree with TRBD2. CDR1 and CDR2 (germline): SGHNT, YYREEE (reference sequence). CDR3 length: 14 residues. Trimming cost V 4 bases and J 6 bases; bases outside gene matches: 9. This CDR3 is CASSLSNGRGEQYF. As DNA, the CDR3 is TGTGCCAGCAGCCTATCAAACGGGAGGGGCGAGCAGTACTTC.

J is TRBJ2-5 and V is TRBV5-1; 10 nucleotides agree with TRBD2. V lost 0 bases and J lost 7; bases outside the gene matches: 6. Germline lookup yields CDR1 SGHRS and CDR2 YFSETQ. CDR3 length: 15 residues. The CDR3 region is CASSLGTSGRGTQYF. CDR3 coding DNA: TGCGCCAGCAGCTTGGGGACTAGCGGACGAGGGACCCAGTACTTC.

CDR3: CSVGYYTGELFF. DNA for the CDR3: TGCAGCGTTGGATACTACACCGGGGAGCTGTTTTTT. The V call is TRBV29-1, the J call TRBJ2-2; D not certain. Germline V gene sequence: CDR1 SQVTM, CDR2 ANQGSEA. Trimming took 4 bases from V and 3 from J, leaving 6 bases between them. This CDR3 spans 12 amino acids.

This sequence joins TRBV20-1 and TRBJ2-7; the D gene is possibly TRBD2 (5 bases). The CDR3 has 11 residues. Germline V lookup: CDR1 DFQATT, CDR2 SNEGSKA (reference sequence). Trimming pared 3 bases from V and 8 bases from J, leaving 11 bases between. The CDR3 coding sequence is TGCAGTGCTAGTTCGGGGTTTCAGCAGTACTTC. This sequence encodes CSASSGFQQYF.

The chain links TRBV6-5 to TRBJ1-1; 9 bases line up with TRBD1. The CDR3 loop spans 13 amino acids. From germline, CDR1 is MNHEY and CDR2 SVGAGI. Trimming cost V 5 bases and J 4 bases; bases outside gene matches: 2. The CDR3 spells CASSTTGGTEAFF. CDR3 sequence (DNA): TGTGCCAGCAGTACGACAGGGGGCACTGAAGCTTTCTTT.

The J gene is TRBJ2-2, the V gene TRBV11-3, with D tentatively TRBD1 (5 bases). Trimming took 4 bases from V and 0 from J, leaving 15 bases between them. The CDR3 has 17 amino acids. The germline V gene has CDR1 SGHNT and CDR2 YENEEA. CDR3 coding DNA: TGTGCCAGCAGCTGGCTAACTGGGGCCACGAACACCGGGGAGCTGTTTTTT. Translated, it gives CASSWLTGATNTGELFF.

The chain is built from TRBV30 and TRBJ2-7; 11 positions agree with TRBD1. J lost 6 bases, V lost 3 bases, and 7 bases had no gene match. This CDR3 has 14 residues. Germline V gives CDR1 GTSNPN, CDR2 SVGIG (reference sequence). The CDR3 DNA is TGTGCCTGGAGGGGGACAGGGGGTTTCAGCGAGCAGTACTTC. This sequence encodes CAWRGTGGFSEQYF. Combining the CDR3 with reference TRBV30 and TRBJ2-7 gives the whole variable domain SQTIHQWPATLVQPVGSPLSLECTVEGTSNPNLYWYRQAAGRGLQLLFYSVGIGQISSEVPQNLSASRPQDRQFILSSKKLLLSDSGFYLCAWRGTGGFSEQYFGPGTRLTVT.

The genes are TRBV25-1 and TRBJ1-1; perhaps TRBD1 as D (5 bases). The CDR3 runs to 13 residues. The V end was cut by 1 base, the J end by 3 bases, with 6 bases between. Germline loops: CDR1 MGHDK, CDR2 SYGVNS. CDR3 protein: CASSELGDTEAFF. As DNA, the CDR3 is TGTGCCAGCAGTGAATTAGGGGACACTGAAGCTTTCTTT. The full variable domain, with the rest looked up from reference TRBV25-1 and TRBJ1-1, is EADIYQTPRYLVIGTGKKITLECSQTMGHDKMYWYQQDPGMELHLIHYSYGVNSTEKGDLSSESTVSRIRTEHFPLTLESARPSHTSQYLCASSELGDTEAFFGQGTRLTVV.

The chain has TRBV3-1 (or the pseudogene TRBV3-2) and TRBJ2-1; 13 bases map to TRBD2. Germline V lookup: CDR1 LGHDT, CDR2 YNNKEL (reference sequence). Trimming took 5 bases from V and 9 from J; bases not matched to a gene: 4. The CDR3 consists of 14 residues. CDR3 region: CASSLGLAGFEQFF. CDR3 bases: TGTGCCAGCAGCTTGGGACTAGCGGGATTTGAGCAGTTCTTC.

The genes are TRBV11-2 and TRBJ2-7, with a tentative D call TRBD1 (6 bases). The CDR3 is 15 amino acids. Germline V gene data show CDR1 as SGHAT and CDR2 as FQNNGV. The V gene lost 5 bases and the J gene lost 4 bases, with 18 bases spanning the gap. The CDR3 nucleotides read TGTGCCAGCAGCATCCAGGGGCCCTTGGGGTACGAGCAGTACTTC. Translating it yields CASSIQGPLGYEQYF.

V gene TRBV21-1 combines with J gene TRBJ2-3; the table's TRBD2 call for D was not verified on the DNA. TRBV21-1 is annotated as a pseudogene. The CDR3 is made up of 16 amino acids. The chain's CDR3 is CASSKGRGLGTDTQYF. The CDR3 DNA is TGTGCCAGCAGCAAAGGAAGGGGACTAGGCACAGATACGCAGTATTTT.

This clone has more than one count but fewer than ten. The chain has TRBV29-1 and TRBJ1-5; TRBD1 matches 10 bases. The CDR3 extends over 14 amino acids. V shed 7 bases and J 7 bases; nucleotides not matched to a gene: 10. Germline V CDR1 and CDR2: SQVTM, ANQGSEA. CDR3 nucleotides: TGCAGCGCCGAGACAGGGGGCGGCGGACAGCCCCAGCATTTT. Its protein product is CSAETGGGGQPQHF.

The chain is built from TRBV27 and TRBJ1-2, with D uncertain. The CDR3 extends over 19 amino acids. V shed 7 bases and J shed 3 bases, with 30 bases lying between them. From germline, CDR1 is MNHEY and CDR2 SMNVEV (reference sequence). CDR3 sequence reads: CASTTGLGSATSPHYGYTF. CDR3 bases: TGTGCCAGCACCACCGGCTTGGGTAGTGCCACTTCACCGCACTATGGCTACACCTTC.

V is TRBV19 and J is TRBJ2-7; 8 bases are shared with TRBD1. Germline CDR1 is LNHDA and CDR2 is SQIVND (reference sequence). The CDR3 covers 13 residues. V lost 5 bases and J lost 6; bases outside the gene matches: 6. Here the CDR3 reads CASSSRGLGEQYF. The CDR3 DNA follows: TGTGCCAGTAGTTCCAGGGGGCTGGGCGAGCAGTACTTC.

This chain uses TRBV5-6 with TRBJ2-5, with D unresolved. The germline V gene has CDR1 SGHDT and CDR2 YYEEEE. Trimming removed 4 bases at V and 2 bases at J, with 6 bases between. The CDR3 runs to 12 residues. CDR3 sequence (DNA): TGTGCCAGCAGCGTTCAGCAAGAGACCCAGTACTTC. The encoded protein is CASSVQQETQYF.

The chain carries TRBV9 and TRBJ1-1, with TRBD1 as a possible D gene (5 bases). Per the germline V gene, CDR1 is SGDLS and CDR2 is YYNGEE. V lost 7 bases to trimming and J lost 0 bases, with 10 bases between them. The CDR3 has 13 amino acids. The CDR3 nucleotides are TGTGCCAGCGGACAAAACTTGAACACTGAAGCTTTCTTT. Translation gives CASGQNLNTEAFF.